Listed below are T cell receptor beta chains from one sample, sequenced in a study of T cells after yellow fever vaccination. TCRdb processed the 5' RACE reads anew with MiXCR; each CDR3 protein has one entry. This table holds 100,000 to 150,000 distinct CDR3 sequences, nearly 7.5% found once. The starting material was CD4+ T cells sorted from PBMCs, obtained 10 days after the first yellow fever vaccination. The receptors derive from a man aged 18 to 29 who received the YFV17D yellow fever vaccine. The CDR3 runs from the conserved cysteine through the conserved F or W. Each record gives: clone size, D gene, V gene, J gene, CDR3 DNA, CDR3 protein. The D gene is left open where the match is weak. Rows give clone size only sometimes, using once, few, many, or a class for an expanded clone.

clone size: many; D gene: NA; V gene: TRBV5-5; J gene: TRBJ2-3; CDR3 DNA: TGTGCCAGCAGCTTCTTACACAGCACAGATACGCAGTATTTT; CDR3 protein: CASSFLHSTDTQYF
clone size: many; D gene: NA; V gene: TRBV5-1; J gene: TRBJ1-4; CDR3 DNA: TGCGCCAGCAGAAAGGAGCCGAATGAAAAACTGTTTTTT; CDR3 protein: CASRKEPNEKLFF
clone size: few; D gene: TRBD2; V gene: TRBV7-6; J gene: TRBJ2-5; CDR3 DNA: TGTGCCAGCAGCCCAGTGGTAGCGGGGGGGGAAGAGACCCAGTACTTC; CDR3 protein: CASSPVVAGGEETQYF
clone size: many; D gene: TRBD1; V gene: TRBV20-1; J gene: TRBJ2-3; CDR3 DNA: TGCAGTGCTAGGTCTCCCCCGGGACAGGTCCAGTATTTT; CDR3 protein: CSARSPPGQVQYF
clone size: many; D gene: NA; V gene: TRBV29-1; J gene: TRBJ1-1; CDR3 DNA: TGCAGCGTTGCAACAGGTCGCACTGAAGCTTTCTTT; CDR3 protein: CSVATGRTEAFF
clone size: few; D gene: TRBD1; V gene: TRBV7-2; J gene: TRBJ2-7; CDR3 DNA: TGTGCCAGCAGTATCGGGACAGGGAAGAGCTACGAGCAGTACTTC; CDR3 protein: CASSIGTGKSYEQYF
clone size: many; D gene: TRBD1; V gene: TRBV5-1; J gene: TRBJ1-1; CDR3 DNA: TGCGCCAGCAGCGAGACAGGGGGCACTGAAGCTTTCTTT; CDR3 protein: CASSETGGTEAFF
clone size: many; D gene: NA; V gene: TRBV18; J gene: TRBJ2-5; CDR3 DNA: TGTGCCAGCTCACCCCGTCGTCGTGAGACCCAGTACTTC; CDR3 protein: CASSPRRRETQYF
clone size: many; D gene: TRBD1; V gene: TRBV28; J gene: TRBJ1-6; CDR3 DNA: TGTGCCAGCAGTCTCTTCGGACAGGGTCTTTCACCCCTCCACTTT; CDR3 protein: CASSLFGQGLSPLHF
clone size: many; D gene: NA; V gene: TRBV6-2/TRBV6-3; J gene: TRBJ2-7; CDR3 DNA: TGTGCCAGCACCCCGGCAGGTTCGGGGGCCTACGAGCAGTACTTC; CDR3 protein: CASTPAGSGAYEQYF
clone size: many; D gene: NA; V gene: TRBV7-2; J gene: TRBJ2-5; CDR3 DNA: TGTGCCAGCAGCCGAATCCGACGACAAGAGACCCAGTACTTC; CDR3 protein: CASSRIRRQETQYF
clone size: many; D gene: NA; V gene: TRBV3-1; J gene: TRBJ1-2; CDR3 DNA: TGTGCCAGCAGCCAACAAGGTGAATATGGCTACACCTTC; CDR3 protein: CASSQQGEYGYTF
clone size: many; D gene: NA; V gene: TRBV12-3/TRBV12-4; J gene: TRBJ2-2; CDR3 DNA: TGTGCCAGCAGCCCCGACGGGCGCACCGGGGAGCTGTTTTTT; CDR3 protein: CASSPDGRTGELFF
clone size: many; D gene: NA; V gene: TRBV12-3/TRBV12-4; J gene: TRBJ1-3; CDR3 DNA: TGTGCCAGCACCTTATATAGCTCTGGAAACACCATATATTTT; CDR3 protein: CASTLYSSGNTIYF
clone size: many; D gene: NA; V gene: TRBV6-1; J gene: TRBJ1-1; CDR3 DNA: TGTGCCAGCAGGACTAAAATACACACCGGAACTGTCAAAGCTTTCTTT; CDR3 protein: CASRTKIHTGTVKAFF
clone size: NA; D gene: NA; V gene: TRBV18; J gene: TRBJ2-3; CDR3 DNA: TGTGCCAGCTCACCTCCAGGTCTCGGTGGTACGCAGTATTTT; CDR3 protein: CASSPPGLGGTQYF
clone size: many; D gene: TRBD2; V gene: TRBV5-6; J gene: TRBJ2-3; CDR3 DNA: TGTGCCAGCAGCTTGGGACTAGCGGGGGGGCGTCTAAGAGATACGCAGTATTTT; CDR3 protein: CASSLGLAGGRLRDTQYF
clone size: many; D gene: NA; V gene: TRBV29-1; J gene: TRBJ2-5; CDR3 DNA: TGCAGCGTTGAGAACCCAGGGCAAGGGGAGACCCAGTACTTC; CDR3 protein: CSVENPGQGETQYF
clone size: many; D gene: NA; V gene: TRBV6-2/TRBV6-3; J gene: TRBJ1-4; CDR3 DNA: TGTGCCAGCACCGGCAGGCAGGTCAATGAAAAACTGTTTTTT; CDR3 protein: CASTGRQVNEKLFF
clone size: many; D gene: NA; V gene: TRBV5-1; J gene: TRBJ2-7; CDR3 DNA: TGCGCCAGCAGCTTGTCGGGGCCCTACGAGCAGTACTTC; CDR3 protein: CASSLSGPYEQYF
clone size: many; D gene: TRBD1; V gene: TRBV12-3/TRBV12-4; J gene: TRBJ1-1; CDR3 DNA: TGTGCCAGCAGTTTAGGGGACAGGGGAACTGAAGCTTTCTTT; CDR3 protein: CASSLGDRGTEAFF
clone size: NA; D gene: NA; V gene: TRBV15; J gene: TRBJ1-5; CDR3 DNA: TGTGCCACCGGAGTTTGGGCTAGGGATCAGCCCCAGCATTTT; CDR3 protein: CATGVWARDQPQHF
clone size: many; D gene: TRBD1; V gene: TRBV3-1; J gene: TRBJ1-5; CDR3 DNA: TGTGCCAGCAGCCGAAGTCCCGGGACAGGGTCCAGCAATCAGCCCCAGCATTTT; CDR3 protein: CASSRSPGTGSSNQPQHF
clone size: few; D gene: NA; V gene: TRBV18; J gene: TRBJ2-1; CDR3 DNA: TGTGCCAGCTCAACCAGCTGGGGTTTCTACAATGAGCAGTTCTTC; CDR3 protein: CASSTSWGFYNEQFF
clone size: many; D gene: NA; V gene: TRBV12-3/TRBV12-4; J gene: TRBJ1-2; CDR3 DNA: TGTGCCAGCACCGGGACAAGAATGTTCTATGGCTACACCTTC; CDR3 protein: CASTGTRMFYGYTF
clone size: many; D gene: TRBD1; V gene: TRBV7-3; J gene: TRBJ2-1; CDR3 DNA: TGTGCCAGCAGCTCGGGACAGGGCGGTGAGCAGTTCTTC; CDR3 protein: CASSSGQGGEQFF
clone size: many; D gene: NA; V gene: TRBV27; J gene: TRBJ2-5; CDR3 DNA: TGTGCCAGCAGTTTATCAGGGCACCTTAACCAAGAGACCCAGTACTTC; CDR3 protein: CASSLSGHLNQETQYF
clone size: few; D gene: TRBD2; V gene: TRBV23-1; J gene: TRBJ2-5; CDR3 DNA: TGCGCCAGCCCCCCCCGCAGGCTAGCGGGCGGAGAGACCCAGTACTTC; CDR3 protein: CASPPRRLAGGETQYF
clone size: many; D gene: NA; V gene: TRBV21-1; J gene: TRBJ2-4; CDR3 DNA: TGTGCCAGCGGGTGGGACATTCAGTACTTC; CDR3 protein: CASGWDIQYF
clone size: many; D gene: NA; V gene: TRBV5-1; J gene: TRBJ2-2; CDR3 DNA: TGCGCCAGCAGCTCCCCGCGGGGATACGCCGGGGAGCTGTTTTTT; CDR3 protein: CASSSPRGYAGELFF
clone size: few; D gene: TRBD1; V gene: TRBV7-2; J gene: TRBJ2-6; CDR3 DNA: TGTGCCAGCTACGGGACAGGGGTCGGGGCCAACGTCCTGACTTTC; CDR3 protein: CASYGTGVGANVLTF
clone size: many; D gene: NA; V gene: TRBV12-3/TRBV12-4; J gene: TRBJ2-5; CDR3 DNA: TGTGCCAGCAGTTTGCCCCTCAGGGGCCTGTACCAAGAGACCCAGTACTTC; CDR3 protein: CASSLPLRGLYQETQYF
clone size: many; D gene: NA; V gene: TRBV12-3/TRBV12-4; J gene: TRBJ2-2; CDR3 DNA: TGTGCCAGCAGTTTGCAGAGGAACACCGGGGAGCTGTTTTTT; CDR3 protein: CASSLQRNTGELFF
clone size: many; D gene: TRBD1; V gene: TRBV28; J gene: TRBJ1-5; CDR3 DNA: TGTGCCAGCAGCCCCGGGACAGGGGGCGATCAGCCCCAGCATTTT; CDR3 protein: CASSPGTGGDQPQHF
clone size: NA; D gene: TRBD1; V gene: TRBV7-9; J gene: TRBJ1-1; CDR3 DNA: TGTGCCAGCAGCCTGAGAGGGGGCGGGACTGAAGCTTTCTTT; CDR3 protein: CASSLRGGGTEAFF
clone size: many; D gene: NA; V gene: TRBV14; J gene: TRBJ1-5; CDR3 DNA: TGTGCCAGCAGCCAAAGTTATAGCAATCAGCCCCAGCATTTT; CDR3 protein: CASSQSYSNQPQHF
clone size: many; D gene: NA; V gene: TRBV4-1; J gene: TRBJ2-2; CDR3 DNA: TGCGCCAGCAGCCAAGATATTAGGGTGAACACCGGGGAGCTGTTTTTT; CDR3 protein: CASSQDIRVNTGELFF
clone size: NA; D gene: TRBD1; V gene: TRBV6-6; J gene: TRBJ2-5; CDR3 DNA: TGTGCCAGCAGTTATCGGCAGGGGGCCTCGCGAATGCGGGAGACCCAGTACTTC; CDR3 protein: CASSYRQGASRMRETQYF
clone size: many; D gene: NA; V gene: TRBV4-1; J gene: TRBJ2-3; CDR3 DNA: TGCGCCAGCAGCCAACGGACGGCAGATACGCAGTATTTT; CDR3 protein: CASSQRTADTQYF
clone size: many; D gene: TRBD2; V gene: TRBV7-2; J gene: TRBJ2-7; CDR3 DNA: TGTGCCAGCAGCTTAGCAATCCGTCGGGGGGGGGCCTACGAGCAGTACTTC; CDR3 protein: CASSLAIRRGGAYEQYF
clone size: many; D gene: NA; V gene: TRBV30; J gene: TRBJ1-1; CDR3 DNA: TGTGCCTTAAGATTACTCCTGAACACTGAAGCTTTCTTT; CDR3 protein: CALRLLLNTEAFF
clone size: few; D gene: NA; V gene: TRBV20-1; J gene: TRBJ2-6; CDR3 DNA: TGCAGTGCTCCAATGAGCTCTGGGGCCAACGTCCTGACTTTC; CDR3 protein: CSAPMSSGANVLTF
clone size: NA; D gene: NA; V gene: TRBV7-9; J gene: TRBJ2-3; CDR3 DNA: TGTGCCAGCAGCCCCCGGGGCAGTTACACAGATACGCAGTATTTT; CDR3 protein: CASSPRGSYTDTQYF
clone size: many; D gene: NA; V gene: TRBV6-5; J gene: TRBJ1-1; CDR3 DNA: TGTGCCAGCAGTTACGTTGAGGGGACTGAAGCTTTCTTT; CDR3 protein: CASSYVEGTEAFF
clone size: many; D gene: TRBD1; V gene: TRBV12-3/TRBV12-4; J gene: TRBJ2-4; CDR3 DNA: TGTGCCAGCAGTTTACGGGACAGTATGAACATTCAGTACTTC; CDR3 protein: CASSLRDSMNIQYF
clone size: many; D gene: NA; V gene: TRBV11-1; J gene: TRBJ2-4; CDR3 DNA: TGTGCCAGCAGCTCACCCGGGACCAGGAACATTCAGTACTTC; CDR3 protein: CASSSPGTRNIQYF
clone size: few; D gene: NA; V gene: TRBV4-3; J gene: TRBJ1-2; CDR3 DNA: TGCGCCAGCAGCCAAGCAACCCAGCCCAACTATGGCTACACCTTC; CDR3 protein: CASSQATQPNYGYTF
clone size: many; D gene: TRBD1; V gene: TRBV6-1; J gene: TRBJ1-5; CDR3 DNA: TGTGCCAGCAGCCCCGGGACAGGGTATCAGCCCCAGCATTTT; CDR3 protein: CASSPGTGYQPQHF
clone size: many; D gene: NA; V gene: TRBV6-2/TRBV6-3; J gene: TRBJ2-3; CDR3 DNA: TGTGCCAGCAGTTCGGAGCCGGTGGATACGCAGTATTTT; CDR3 protein: CASSSEPVDTQYF
clone size: many; D gene: TRBD1; V gene: TRBV20-1; J gene: TRBJ2-1; CDR3 DNA: TGCAGTGCCCCCCAGGGACAGGGGTCGGTTGAGCAGTTCTTC; CDR3 protein: CSAPQGQGSVEQFF
clone size: many; D gene: NA; V gene: TRBV6-2/TRBV6-3; J gene: TRBJ2-3; CDR3 DNA: TGTGCCAGCAGCCCCCGTGGAATAGCGGGGGCGCTCACAGGGGGAGATACGCAGTATTTT; CDR3 protein: CASSPRGIAGALTGGDTQYF
clone size: many; D gene: TRBD2; V gene: TRBV7-2; J gene: TRBJ2-2; CDR3 DNA: TGTGCCAGCTCGGGGACTAGCTCTTGGGGCGGGGAGCTGTTTTTT; CDR3 protein: CASSGTSSWGGELFF
clone size: many; D gene: NA; V gene: TRBV24-1; J gene: TRBJ2-1; CDR3 DNA: TGTGCCCCGGGCGGGGTACGGTTCCGCGATGAGCAGTTCTTC; CDR3 protein: CAPGGVRFRDEQFF
clone size: many; D gene: TRBD1; V gene: TRBV5-1; J gene: TRBJ2-1; CDR3 DNA: TGCGCCAGCAGCTTGGTAGGGACAGCTTTCAATGAGCAGTTCTTC; CDR3 protein: CASSLVGTAFNEQFF